A single sample gave rise to the 32 T cell receptor beta chains below, sequenced in a study of early T cells in non-severe SARS-CoV-2 infection. Via MiXCR, TCRdb re-called the 5' RACE reads, giving one row per CDR3 protein. The sample records 30,000 to 40,000 distinct CDR3 sequences, around 5.8% being singletons. The material sequenced was whole blood, taken at baseline. These TCRs come from an adult who was a healthcare worker with PCR-confirmed SARS-CoV-2 infection or an uninfected control (not recorded which).

This clonotype was recorded many times. J is TRBJ2-7 and V is TRBV10-2; TRBD1 is a possible D gene (7 bases). The CDR3 loop spans 13 amino acids. Per the germline V gene, CDR1 is WSHSY and CDR2 is SAAADI. With 7 bases removed from V and 3 bases from J, the gap between germline ends came to 13 bases. CDR3 DNA sequence: TGCGCCAGCACCCAGGGGGGTCTCTACGAGCAGTACTTC. Translation gives CASTQGGLYEQYF.

This clonotype showed up many times. The CDR3 DNA follows: TGTGCCAGCAGTGACAGATTTTACGAGCAGTACTTC. As protein: CASSDRFYEQYF. This chain joins TRBV2 and TRBJ2-7; the D is unclear. The CDR3 spans 12 residues. CDR1 and CDR2 (germline): SNHLY, FYNNEI. Trimming took off 3 bases at V and 4 bases at J, with 7 bases between the two ends.

Ten or more counts support this clonotype. This CDR3 reads CSARDSAGGYEQYF. The DNA of the CDR3 is TGCAGTGCTAGAGATTCCGCGGGAGGTTACGAGCAGTACTTC. The chain carries TRBV20-1 and TRBJ2-7, with TRBD2 identical over 8 bases. From germline, CDR1 is DFQATT and CDR2 SNEGSKA (reference sequence). This CDR3 comprises 14 residues. V shed 0 bases and J 4 bases; nucleotides not matched to a gene: 5.

This clonotype came up many times. V usage is TRBV20-1 and J usage is TRBJ2-3; no firm D call. With 5 bases removed from V and 0 bases from J, the gap between germline ends came to 18 bases. Germline CDR1 reads DFQATT; CDR2 reads SNEGSKA (reference sequence). The CDR3 is 16 amino acids. DNA for the CDR3: TGCAGTGCTCACCCCATCTATCCCGCTAGCACAGATACGCAGTATTTT. This translates into CSAHPIYPASTDTQYF.

This clonotype has at least ten counts. The chain uses TRBV7-3 and TRBJ1-1; the D is unclear. V was cut by 2 bases and J by 4 bases, with 11 bases left in between. This CDR3 contains 14 residues. Germline values: CDR1 SGHTA, CDR2 FQGTGA. The CDR3 bases are TGTGCCAGCAGCTTATCGGGTAGAGGCACTGAAGCTTTCTTT. It yields the protein CASSLSGRGTEAFF.

Many counts were recorded for this clonotype. The chain employs TRBV20-1 and TRBJ2-7; D is possibly TRBD1 (6 bases). Trimming took 1 base from V and 3 from J, leaving 19 bases between them. This CDR3 comprises 16 residues. Germline V gives CDR1 DFQATT, CDR2 SNEGSKA (reference sequence). This chain's CDR3 is CSARALDRSLIYEQYF. The CDR3 coding sequence is TGCAGTGCTAGAGCCCTAGACAGGAGTTTAATCTACGAGCAGTACTTC.

This clonotype was seen many times. The gene calls are TRBV20-1 and TRBJ2-7; the D gene is possibly TRBD1 (6 bases). Germline loops: CDR1 DFQATT, CDR2 SNEGSKA (reference sequence). CDR3 length: 13 residues. Trimming stripped 3 bases from V and 2 bases from J, with 11 bases between. This CDR3 is CSASPGQTYEQYF. The CDR3 DNA is TGCAGTGCTAGTCCGGGACAAACCTACGAGCAGTACTTC.

The gene calls are TRBV2 and TRBJ2-1, with D unresolved. CDR3 size: 12 residues. Looked up from germline, CDR1 is SNHLY and CDR2 is FYNNEI. V shed 7 bases and J shed 4 bases, with 8 bases lying between them. The CDR3: CASNILYNEQFF. CDR3 bases: TGTGCCAGCAACATTCTGTACAATGAGCAGTTCTTC.

This clonotype occurred many times. The chain couples TRBV20-1 to TRBJ2-2, with 8 bases fitting TRBD1. This CDR3 is built from 14 residues. Unmatched junction bases numbered 4, after V lost 3 bases and J lost 4 bases. The germline gives CDR1 DFQATT, CDR2 SNEGSKA (reference sequence). CDR3 residues: CSASRGLSTGELFF. CDR3 DNA sequence: TGCAGTGCTAGCAGGGGGCTTAGCACCGGGGAGCTGTTTTTT.

Many counts were recorded for this clonotype. Given the absence of the conserved phenylalanine or tryptophan at the CDR3 end, a read error is likely. V usage is TRBV7-9 and J usage is TRBJ2-7; D ambiguous. The CDR3 loop spans 14 amino acids. Germline CDR1 and CDR2: SEHNR and FQNEAQ (reference sequence). V lost 1 base and J lost 2, with 9 bases in between. CDR3 amino acids: CASSLESAPYEQYL. Written as DNA, the CDR3 is TGTGCCAGCAGCTTAGAGAGTGCCCCCTACGAGCAGTACCTC.

This clonotype came up many times. The chain combines TRBV20-1 with TRBJ1-1, with a weak D call TRBD1 (6 bases). This CDR3 is 12 amino acids long. CDR1 and CDR2 (germline): DFQATT, SNEGSKA (reference sequence). Trimming removed 3 bases at V and 4 bases at J, with 9 bases between. The CDR3 loop reads CSARRGGTEAFF. DNA of the CDR3: TGCAGTGCTAGGAGGGGGGGCACTGAAGCTTTCTTT.

At least ten counts were recorded for this clonotype. The V gene is TRBV20-1, the J gene TRBJ2-1; 13 positions match TRBD2. V lost 6 bases and J lost 9; bases outside the gene matches: 11. The CDR3 has 15 amino acids. Germline V gene data show CDR1 as DFQATT and CDR2 as SNEGSKA (reference sequence). The CDR3 DNA follows: TGCAGTGCCCCAATCCGACTAGCGGGAGGACTTGAGCAGTTCTTC. It is translated as CSAPIRLAGGLEQFF.

This clonotype has at least ten counts. The genes are TRBV12-3 or TRBV12-4 and TRBJ1-4; D call uncertain. CDR3 length: 11 amino acids. V shed 7 bases and J shed 12 bases, with 12 bases lying between them. This CDR3 is CASKNGGELFF. CDR3 DNA: TGTGCCAGCAAAAATGGTGGGGAACTGTTTTTT.

This clonotype showed up many times. The chain couples TRBV12-3 or TRBV12-4 to TRBJ2-7; 7 bases fit TRBD2. The J segment lost 2 bases and the V segment lost 2 bases, leaving 3 bases of the junction unmatched. The CDR3 totals 14 residues. CDR3 sequence reads: CASSLQLAAYEQYF. The CDR3 coding sequence is TGTGCCAGCAGTTTACAGCTAGCGGCCTACGAGCAGTACTTC.

This clonotype was observed at least ten times. This chain joins TRBV30 and TRBJ1-2, with TRBD1 identical over 7 bases. The germline V gene encodes CDR1 GTSNPN and CDR2 SVGIG (reference sequence). V lost 8 bases and J lost 7; bases outside the gene matches: 4. The CDR3 sequence is 10 residues long. The chain's CDR3 is CARKGAGYTF. DNA for the CDR3: TGTGCCCGAAAGGGGGCTGGCTACACCTTC. Combining the CDR3 with reference TRBV30 and TRBJ1-2 gives the whole variable domain SQTIHQWPATLVQPVGSPLSLECTVEGTSNPNLYWYRQAAGRGLQLLFYSVGIGQISSEVPQNLSASRPQDRQFILSSKKLLLSDSGFYLCARKGAGYTFGSGTRLTVV.

This clonotype has a count of ten or more. J is TRBJ2-3 and V is TRBV4-3; D perhaps matches TRBD1 (5 bases). CDR1 is LGHNA, CDR2 YSLEER, per germline. Trimming pared 1 base from V and 2 bases from J, leaving 13 bases between. The CDR3 has 16 residues. The DNA of the CDR3 is TGCGCCAGCAGCCAAGTCAATAGGGGTTACACAGATACGCAGTATTTT. This translates into CASSQVNRGYTDTQYF.

This clonotype has at least ten counts. The chain uses TRBV27 and TRBJ2-7; tentatively, D is TRBD2 (6 bases). CDR3 length: 12 residues. CDR1 and CDR2 from the germline V gene are MNHEY and SMNVEV (reference sequence). V gave up 9 bases and J gave up 0 bases, with 9 bases separating them. Written as DNA, the CDR3 is TGTGCCAGTTCCGGGGGCTCCTACGAGCAGTACTTC. As protein: CASSGGSYEQYF.

This clonotype was seen at least ten times. The J gene is TRBJ2-1, the V gene TRBV11-3; 7 bases align to TRBD2. The CDR3 is 15 amino acids. V was pared by 5 bases and J by 5 bases, with 9 bases of the junction left unmatched. Germline assignment: CDR1 SGHNT and CDR2 YENEEA. The CDR3 here is CASSPSGTTNNEQFF. In DNA, the CDR3 is TGTGCCAGCAGCCCTTCCGGGACTACAAACAATGAGCAGTTCTTC.

The chain couples TRBV29-1 to TRBJ2-5; D is uncertain. Germline assignment: CDR1 SQVTM and CDR2 ANQGSEA. V dropped 2 bases and J dropped 5 bases, with 6 bases sitting between them. The CDR3 has 11 residues. CDR3 loop: CSVEQMETQYF. Written as DNA, the CDR3 is TGCAGCGTTGAACAGATGGAGACCCAGTACTTC. Variable domain in full (rest from reference TRBV29-1 and TRBJ2-5): SAVISQKPSRDICQRGTSLTIQCQVDSQVTMMFWYRQQPGQSLTLIATANQGSEATYESGFVIDKFPISRPNLTFSTLTVSNMSPEDSSIYLCSVEQMETQYFGPGTRLLVL.

This clonotype came up many times. The genes are TRBV12-3 or TRBV12-4 and TRBJ1-2; no reliable D call. V lost 6 bases, J lost 8 bases, and 16 bases lay in between. There are 13 residues in the CDR3. DNA for the CDR3: TGTGCCAGCAGCCTTGTCGGCCCGCGCGGCTACACCTTC. Its protein product is CASSLVGPRGYTF.

This clonotype has only a few counts. CDR3 in amino acids: CASSLAAGAGSQYF. DNA of the CDR3: TGTGCCAGCAGCTTAGCCGCAGGGGCCGGTTCCCAGTACTTC. This chain connects TRBV5-8 to TRBJ2-5, with TRBD1 as a possible D gene (6 bases). Germline assignment: CDR1 SGHTS and CDR2 YDEGEE. V gave up 2 bases and J gave up 9 bases, with 17 bases separating them. The CDR3 runs to 14 residues.

This clonotype was observed many times. The V call is TRBV20-1, the J call TRBJ2-1; 7 bases line up with TRBD2. CDR1 is DFQATT and CDR2 is SNEGSKA in the germline V gene (reference sequence). V lost 2 bases to trimming and J lost 8 bases; unmatched junction nucleotides: 3. CDR3 length: 12 amino acids. In DNA form, the CDR3 reads TGCAGTGCTAGATCTAGCGGTTATGAGCAGTTCTTC. As protein: CSARSSGYEQFF.

The table lists this clonotype with many counts. This chain joins TRBV20-1 and TRBJ2-4; TRBD1 agrees at 8 bases. CDR1 DFQATT and CDR2 SNEGSKA come from the germline V gene (reference sequence). The CDR3 consists of 13 residues. The junction had 4 bases not matched to a gene; V was cut back by 6 bases and J by 3 bases. CDR3 bases: TGCAGTGCCCCAGACAGGGGCAAAAACATTCAGTACTTC. Protein: CSAPDRGKNIQYF.

This clonotype appeared a few times. V is TRBV14 and J is TRBJ2-1; D unresolved. The CDR3 is 16 residues long. Germline V gives CDR1 SGHDN, CDR2 FVKESK. The germline V and J ends were trimmed by 2 bases and 0 bases, with 11 bases remaining between them. In DNA form, the CDR3 reads TGTGCCAGCAGCCAAATGAGACCCATCTCCTACAATGAGCAGTTCTTC. This encodes CASSQMRPISYNEQFF.

This clonotype appeared many times. The J gene is TRBJ2-7, the V gene TRBV12-3 or TRBV12-4, with D possibly matching TRBD1 (6 bases). V dropped 5 bases and J dropped 3 bases, with 8 bases sitting between them. CDR3 size: 12 residues. This chain's CDR3 is CASSTGNYEQYF. In nucleotides, the CDR3 is TGTGCCAGCAGTACAGGGAACTACGAGCAGTACTTC.

The sample holds many counts of this clonotype. One end of the junction varies from germline; a read error may be responsible. The V call is TRBV6-2 or TRBV6-3, the J call TRBJ2-7; D call uncertain. Germline V gene data show CDR1 as MNHEY and CDR2 as SVGEGT. The CDR3 has 11 residues. The CDR3 is CASSYSFEQYF. In DNA, the CDR3 is TGTGCCAGCAGTTACTCCTTCGAGCAGTACTTC.

This clonotype was found many times. This rearrangement joins TRBV5-1 to TRBJ2-5; D remains ambiguous. Germline assignment: CDR1 SGHRS and CDR2 YFSETQ. V lost 0 bases to trimming and J lost 5 bases, with 8 bases between them. CDR3 length equals 13 residues. CDR3 bases: TGCGCCAGCAGCTTGGCTATCGGGGAGACCCAGTACTTC. Amino acids: CASSLAIGETQYF.

This clonotype turned up a few times. The rearrangement links TRBV2 to TRBJ2-5; 7 nucleotides align to TRBD1. The CDR3 is made up of 13 amino acids. Germline loops: CDR1 SNHLY, CDR2 FYNNEI. Trimming removed 7 bases from V and 1 base from J; junction bases left unmatched: 3. The CDR3: CASIRGTQETQYF. The CDR3 coding sequence is TGTGCCAGCATCAGGGGGACCCAAGAGACCCAGTACTTC.

This clonotype was observed at least ten times. The chain joins TRBV30 to TRBJ1-2, with D uncertain. The germline V gene has CDR1 GTSNPN and CDR2 SVGIG (reference sequence). The CDR3 length is 11 residues. The germline V and J ends were trimmed by 3 bases and 7 bases, with 9 bases remaining between them. The DNA for the CDR3 is TGTGCCTGGAGCCTGGCCAGTGGCTACACCTTC. Translating gives CAWSLASGYTF.

The sample holds many counts of this clonotype. The chain recombines TRBV4-1 with TRBJ2-5, with 7 bases lining up with TRBD2. This CDR3 is 15 amino acids long. V dropped 2 bases and J dropped 4; count of bases not matched to a gene: 7. The germline V gene has CDR1 MGHRA and CDR2 YSYEKL. CDR3: CASSQLGLVSETQYF. In DNA, the CDR3 is TGCGCCAGCAGCCAACTAGGACTAGTCTCAGAGACCCAGTACTTC.

By share of the sample, this clonotype is medium-sized. The V and J genes are TRBV23-1 and TRBJ1-2; D ambiguous. TRBV23-1 is flagged as an ORF with uncertain function. This CDR3 comprises 12 residues. Trimming removed 2 bases from V and 1 base from J, with 2 bases in between. The CDR3 region has the DNA TGCGCCAGCAGTCAAGATAACTATGGCTACACCTTC. Translated: CASSQDNYGYTF.

This clonotype was counted at least ten times. This chain links TRBV7-2 with TRBJ1-2; 7 nucleotides align to TRBD1. Germline-derived CDR1 and CDR2 are SGHTA and FQGNSA. J was trimmed by 2 bases and V by 5 bases; bases with no gene match: 5. This CDR3 region has 14 residues. CDR3 DNA sequence: TGTGCCAGCAGCCTGACAGGGTACAACTATGGCTACACCTTC. Translated, it gives CASSLTGYNYGYTF.